This is a list of T cell receptor beta chains from one sample in a study of CD8 T cells in Susac syndrome. TCRdb reprocessed the immunoSEQ multiplex PCR reads via MiXCR and lists one record per CDR3 protein. Of about 90,000 distinct CDR3 sequences listed, around 96% are singletons. Material for sequencing was CD8+ T cells from PBMCs. Receptor source: a human donor with Susac syndrome. CDR3s include the opening cysteine and the closing phenylalanine or tryptophan. The order of the fields is V gene, clone size, J gene, D gene, CDR3 protein, CDR3 DNA. D genes are given only for firm matches. Clone size is given for some rows only: seen once, a few or many times, or a class if the clone is expanded.

v_call: TRBV6-2/TRBV6-3
clone_size: -
j_call: TRBJ2-5
d_call: -
cdr3_aa: CASSYGGRLETQYF
cdr3_nt: TGTGCCAGCAGTTACGGGGGACGGCTGGAGACCCAGTACTTC

v_call: TRBV5-4
clone_size: -
j_call: TRBJ1-6
d_call: -
cdr3_aa: CASSPYVQDSPLHF
cdr3_nt: TGTGCCAGCAGCCCCTACGTGCAGGATTCACCCCTCCACTTT

v_call: TRBV18
clone_size: once
j_call: TRBJ2-1
d_call: TRBD2
cdr3_aa: CASSPWASGTDEQFF
cdr3_nt: TGTGCCAGCTCACCATGGGCTAGCGGTACCGATGAGCAGTTCTTC

v_call: TRBV27
clone_size: once
j_call: TRBJ1-5
d_call: -
cdr3_aa: CASSPRTVNQPQHF
cdr3_nt: TGTGCCAGCAGTCCGCGGACGGTTAATCAGCCCCAGCATTTT

v_call: TRBV2
clone_size: once
j_call: TRBJ1-5
d_call: TRBD1
cdr3_aa: CASSGGTGGVQPQHF
cdr3_nt: TGTGCCAGCAGTGGTGGGACAGGGGGCGTTCAGCCCCAGCATTTT

v_call: TRBV7-9
clone_size: -
j_call: TRBJ2-1
d_call: -
cdr3_aa: CASSLLGRETYNEQFF
cdr3_nt: TGTGCCAGCAGCTTATTGGGCAGGGAAACCTACAATGAGCAGTTCTTC

v_call: TRBV11-2
clone_size: -
j_call: TRBJ1-1
d_call: TRBD1
cdr3_aa: CASSSPYGQGPNTEAFF
cdr3_nt: TGTGCCAGCAGCTCACCATACGGACAGGGGCCGAACACTGAAGCTTTCTTT

v_call: TRBV20-1
clone_size: -
j_call: TRBJ2-7
d_call: -
cdr3_aa: CSARDRDSYSYEQYF
cdr3_nt: TGCAGTGCTAGAGATCGCGACAGCTACTCCTACGAGCAGTACTTC

v_call: TRBV3-1
clone_size: -
j_call: TRBJ2-3
d_call: -
cdr3_aa: CASSQDQAGYTQYF
cdr3_nt: TGTGCCAGCAGCCAAGATCAGGCTGGGTATACGCAGTATTTT

v_call: TRBV30
clone_size: -
j_call: TRBJ2-3
d_call: TRBD2
cdr3_aa: CAWSPASGGSTDTQYF
cdr3_nt: TGTGCCTGGTCCCCGGCTAGCGGGGGGAGCACAGATACGCAGTATTTT

v_call: TRBV6-1
clone_size: few
j_call: TRBJ1-2
d_call: TRBD1
cdr3_aa: CASSELQGAYGYTF
cdr3_nt: TGTGCCAGCAGTGAGTTGCAGGGGGCCTATGGCTACACCTTC

v_call: TRBV6-5
clone_size: -
j_call: TRBJ2-5
d_call: TRBD2
cdr3_aa: CASSYSPAGGETQYF
cdr3_nt: TGTGCCAGCAGTTACTCGCCTGCGGGGGGAGAGACCCAGTACTTC

v_call: TRBV4-2
clone_size: -
j_call: TRBJ2-1
d_call: -
cdr3_aa: CASSQEVGSSYNEQFF
cdr3_nt: TGTGCCAGCAGCCAAGAGGTAGGGAGCTCCTACAATGAGCAGTTCTTC

v_call: TRBV4-1
clone_size: -
j_call: TRBJ2-3
d_call: TRBD1
cdr3_aa: CASSLLGTGSSTDTQYF
cdr3_nt: TGCGCCAGCAGCCTCCTTGGGACAGGTTCTTCCACAGATACGCAGTATTTT

v_call: TRBV29-1
clone_size: -
j_call: TRBJ2-7
d_call: TRBD1
cdr3_aa: CSVGGAGGDEQYF
cdr3_nt: TGCAGCGTTGGAGGCGCAGGGGGAGACGAGCAGTACTTC

v_call: TRBV20-1
clone_size: -
j_call: TRBJ1-1
d_call: -
cdr3_aa: CSARGGGVRNTEAFF
cdr3_nt: TGCAGTGCTAGAGGGGGTGGAGTGAGGAACACTGAAGCTTTCTTT

v_call: TRBV28
clone_size: -
j_call: TRBJ1-2
d_call: TRBD1
cdr3_aa: CASSRDSPNGYGYTF
cdr3_nt: TGTGCCAGCAGTCGGGACAGTCCTAACGGCTATGGCTACACCTTC

v_call: TRBV20-1
clone_size: -
j_call: TRBJ2-5
d_call: TRBD2
cdr3_aa: CSATGAGGETQYF
cdr3_nt: TGCAGTGCTACTGGGGCGGGGGGTGAGACCCAGTACTTC

v_call: TRBV20-1
clone_size: -
j_call: TRBJ2-7
d_call: -
cdr3_aa: CSARDLKGLHEQYF
cdr3_nt: TGCAGTGCTAGAGATCTAAAGGGGTTGCACGAGCAGTACTTC

v_call: TRBV19
clone_size: -
j_call: TRBJ1-2
d_call: -
cdr3_aa: CASSIGTGNYGYTF
cdr3_nt: TGTGCCAGTAGTATCGGGACGGGTAACTATGGCTACACCTTC

v_call: TRBV7-3
clone_size: -
j_call: TRBJ2-3
d_call: TRBD2
cdr3_aa: CASSQAGGRTDTQYF
cdr3_nt: TGTGCCAGCAGCCAAGCGGGGGGCCGCACAGATACGCAGTATTTT

v_call: TRBV20-1
clone_size: -
j_call: TRBJ1-1
d_call: -
cdr3_aa: CSAIGQPVLNTEAFF
cdr3_nt: TGCAGTGCTATTGGACAGCCTGTTTTGAACACTGAAGCTTTCTTT

v_call: TRBV6-2/TRBV6-3
clone_size: -
j_call: TRBJ1-5
d_call: -
cdr3_aa: CASSPWTAHQPQHF
cdr3_nt: TGTGCCAGCAGTCCCTGGACAGCTCATCAGCCCCAGCATTTT

v_call: TRBV20-1
clone_size: -
j_call: TRBJ1-1
d_call: -
cdr3_aa: CSAREQGGGVTEAFF
cdr3_nt: TGCAGTGCTAGGGAACAGGGCGGGGGAGTCACTGAAGCTTTCTTT

v_call: TRBV18
clone_size: -
j_call: TRBJ1-1
d_call: TRBD1
cdr3_aa: CASSPKTGASTEAFF
cdr3_nt: TGTGCCAGCTCACCAAAGACAGGGGCGAGCACTGAAGCTTTCTTT

v_call: TRBV6-2/TRBV6-3
clone_size: -
j_call: TRBJ2-5
d_call: -
cdr3_aa: CASSPSTGPGQETQYF
cdr3_nt: TGTGCCAGCAGTCCCTCCACCGGACCGGGCCAAGAGACCCAGTACTTC

v_call: TRBV27
clone_size: -
j_call: TRBJ2-7
d_call: -
cdr3_aa: CASRSTPGAHYEQYF
cdr3_nt: TGTGCCAGCCGTAGTACTCCGGGAGCCCACTACGAGCAGTACTTC

v_call: TRBV27
clone_size: -
j_call: TRBJ2-6
d_call: -
cdr3_aa: CASSSDRSGANVLTF
cdr3_nt: TGTGCCAGCAGTTCGGACCGCTCTGGGGCCAACGTCCTGACTTTC

v_call: TRBV18
clone_size: -
j_call: TRBJ2-3
d_call: -
cdr3_aa: CASSPPLGQRTQYF
cdr3_nt: TGTGCCAGCTCACCACCTCTTGGACAGAGAACGCAGTATTTT

v_call: TRBV20-1
clone_size: -
j_call: TRBJ1-2
d_call: -
cdr3_aa: CSARNQGNDYGYTF
cdr3_nt: TGCAGTGCTAGAAATCAGGGAAACGACTATGGCTACACCTTC

v_call: TRBV13
clone_size: -
j_call: TRBJ2-7
d_call: -
cdr3_aa: CASSPRAVSSPGEQYF
cdr3_nt: TGTGCCAGCAGCCCTCGGGCAGTCTCCTCCCCGGGGGAGCAGTACTTC

v_call: TRBV19
clone_size: -
j_call: TRBJ2-3
d_call: TRBD2
cdr3_aa: CASSIAGGGGSDTQYF
cdr3_nt: TGTGCCAGTAGTATAGCCGGCGGGGGAGGATCAGATACGCAGTATTTT

v_call: TRBV6-5
clone_size: -
j_call: TRBJ1-2
d_call: -
cdr3_aa: CASSYQGGQSSTF
cdr3_nt: TGTGCCAGCAGTTACCAGGGAGGACAGTCTAGCACCTTC

v_call: TRBV5-1
clone_size: -
j_call: TRBJ2-1
d_call: -
cdr3_aa: CASRWIRQISSNEQFF
cdr3_nt: TGCGCCAGCAGATGGATCCGACAGATTTCCAGCAATGAGCAGTTCTTC

v_call: TRBV9
clone_size: -
j_call: TRBJ2-6
d_call: TRBD1
cdr3_aa: CASSGEDRGYSGANVLTF
cdr3_nt: TGTGCCAGCAGCGGGGAGGACAGGGGGTACTCTGGGGCCAACGTCCTGACTTTC

v_call: TRBV5-4
clone_size: -
j_call: TRBJ2-1
d_call: -
cdr3_aa: CASSSRVGIYNEQFF
cdr3_nt: TGTGCCAGCAGCTCCCGCGTCGGGATTTACAATGAGCAGTTCTTC

v_call: TRBV20-1
clone_size: -
j_call: TRBJ1-5
d_call: -
cdr3_aa: CSASDGDGNQPQHF
cdr3_nt: TGCAGTGCTAGCGACGGGGATGGCAATCAGCCCCAGCATTTT

v_call: TRBV7-2
clone_size: -
j_call: TRBJ2-7
d_call: -
cdr3_aa: CASSLGRSYYEQYF
cdr3_nt: TGTGCCAGCAGCTTGGGCAGGTCCTACTACGAGCAGTACTTC

v_call: TRBV7-2
clone_size: -
j_call: TRBJ2-5
d_call: TRBD1
cdr3_aa: CASSPWDRQETQYF
cdr3_nt: TGTGCCAGCAGCCCTTGGGACAGACAAGAGACCCAGTACTTC

v_call: TRBV2
clone_size: -
j_call: TRBJ1-1
d_call: -
cdr3_aa: CASGQDRDTEAFF
cdr3_nt: TGTGCCAGCGGTCAAGATCGGGACACTGAAGCTTTCTTT

v_call: TRBV6-2/TRBV6-3
clone_size: -
j_call: TRBJ1-5
d_call: -
cdr3_aa: CASGSTNQPQHF
cdr3_nt: TGTGCCAGCGGGAGTACGAATCAGCCCCAGCATTTT

v_call: TRBV7-9
clone_size: -
j_call: TRBJ1-6
d_call: -
cdr3_aa: CASTFNLDSYRMNSPLHF
cdr3_nt: TGTGCCAGCACCTTCAATTTGGACAGTTATAGGATGAATTCACCCCTCCACTTT

v_call: TRBV18
clone_size: -
j_call: TRBJ1-1
d_call: -
cdr3_aa: CASSPPNVNTEAFF
cdr3_nt: TGTGCCAGCTCACCACCGAACGTGAACACTGAAGCTTTCTTT

v_call: TRBV5-1
clone_size: -
j_call: TRBJ2-7
d_call: TRBD2
cdr3_aa: CASTPGLASYEQYF
cdr3_nt: TGCGCCAGCACCCCGGGACTAGCCTCCTACGAGCAGTACTTC

v_call: TRBV15
clone_size: -
j_call: TRBJ2-7
d_call: -
cdr3_aa: CATRGRLSYEQYF
cdr3_nt: TGTGCCACCAGGGGAAGGCTCTCCTACGAGCAGTACTTC

v_call: TRBV6-6
clone_size: -
j_call: TRBJ1-5
d_call: -
cdr3_aa: CASRGRGGWDQPQHF
cdr3_nt: TGTGCCAGCAGGGGGAGGGGAGGTTGGGATCAGCCCCAGCATTTT

v_call: TRBV30
clone_size: -
j_call: TRBJ1-1
d_call: -
cdr3_aa: CAWIGQRYAEAFF
cdr3_nt: TGTGCCTGGATCGGACAGAGGTACGCTGAAGCTTTCTTT

v_call: TRBV9
clone_size: -
j_call: TRBJ2-3
d_call: -
cdr3_aa: CASSVARRGGDTQYF
cdr3_nt: TGTGCCAGCAGCGTAGCAAGGCGGGGCGGGGATACGCAGTATTTT

v_call: TRBV30
clone_size: once
j_call: TRBJ1-1
d_call: -
cdr3_aa: CACHRVGGANTEAFF
cdr3_nt: TGTGCCTGTCACAGGGTCGGTGGTGCAAACACTGAAGCTTTCTTT

v_call: TRBV30
clone_size: -
j_call: TRBJ1-4
d_call: -
cdr3_aa: CAWSPRRSNEKLFF
cdr3_nt: TGTGCCTGGAGTCCTAGGCGATCTAATGAAAAACTGTTTTTT